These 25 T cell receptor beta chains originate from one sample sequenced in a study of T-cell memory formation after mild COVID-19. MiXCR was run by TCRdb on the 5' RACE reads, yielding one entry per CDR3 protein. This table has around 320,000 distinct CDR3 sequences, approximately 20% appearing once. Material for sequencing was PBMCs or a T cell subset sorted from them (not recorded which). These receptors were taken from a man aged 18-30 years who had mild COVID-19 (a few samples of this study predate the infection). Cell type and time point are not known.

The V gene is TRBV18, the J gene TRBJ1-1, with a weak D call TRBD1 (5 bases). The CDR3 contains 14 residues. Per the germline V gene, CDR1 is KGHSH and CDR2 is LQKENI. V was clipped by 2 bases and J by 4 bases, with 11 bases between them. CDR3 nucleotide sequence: TGTGCCAGCTCACCAGAGAATGGGGGCACTGAAGCTTTCTTT. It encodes CASSPENGGTEAFF. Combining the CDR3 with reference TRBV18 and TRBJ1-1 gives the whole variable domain NAGVMQNPRHLVRRRGQEARLRCSPMKGHSHVYWYRQLPEEGLKFMVYLQKENIIDESGMPKERFSAEFPKEGPSILRIQQVVRGDSAAYFCASSPENGGTEAFFGQGTRLTVV.

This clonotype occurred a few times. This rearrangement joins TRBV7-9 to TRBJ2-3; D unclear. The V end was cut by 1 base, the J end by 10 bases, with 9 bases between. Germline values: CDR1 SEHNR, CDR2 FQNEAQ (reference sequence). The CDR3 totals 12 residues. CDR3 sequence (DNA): TGTGCCAGCAGCTTAGACTCCATATCGCAGTATTTT. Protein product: CASSLDSISQYF.

DNA for the CDR3: TGTGCCAGCAGTTTACGGTCCATCGCAGATACGCAGTATTTT. The encoded protein is CASSLRSIADTQYF. This sequence joins TRBV27 and TRBJ2-3; unclear D gene. Trimming removed 2 bases at V and 4 bases at J, with 10 bases between. Per the germline V gene, CDR1 is MNHEY and CDR2 is SMNVEV (reference sequence). This CDR3 contains 14 residues.

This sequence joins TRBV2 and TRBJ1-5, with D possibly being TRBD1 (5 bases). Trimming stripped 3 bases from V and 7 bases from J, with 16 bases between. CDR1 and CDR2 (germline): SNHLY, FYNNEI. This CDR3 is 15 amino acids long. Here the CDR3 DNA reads TGTGCCAGCAGTGAGGGGGTGGCAAGGAGGCAGCCCCAGCATTTT. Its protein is CASSEGVARRQPQHF. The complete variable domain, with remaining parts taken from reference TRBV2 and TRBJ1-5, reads EPEVTQTPSHQVTQMGQEVILRCVPISNHLYFYWYRQILGQKVEFLVSFYNNEISEKSEIFDDQFSVERPDGSNFTLKIRSTKLEDSAMYFCASSEGVARRQPQHFGDGTRLSIL.

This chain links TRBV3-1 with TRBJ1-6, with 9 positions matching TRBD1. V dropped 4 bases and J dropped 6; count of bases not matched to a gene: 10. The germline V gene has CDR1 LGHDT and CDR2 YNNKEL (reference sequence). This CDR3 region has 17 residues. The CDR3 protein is CASSRRGTGSSNSPLHF. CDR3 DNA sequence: TGTGCCAGCAGCCGAAGAGGGACAGGGAGTTCTAATTCACCCCTCCACTTT.

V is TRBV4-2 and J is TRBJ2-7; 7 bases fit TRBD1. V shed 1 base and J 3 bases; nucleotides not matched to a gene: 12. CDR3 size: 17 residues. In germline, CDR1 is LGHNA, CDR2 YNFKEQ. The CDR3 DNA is TGTGCCAGCAGCCAAGTCTCGGTGACAGGGTTTTTCTACGAGCAGTACTTC. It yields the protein CASSQVSVTGFFYEQYF.

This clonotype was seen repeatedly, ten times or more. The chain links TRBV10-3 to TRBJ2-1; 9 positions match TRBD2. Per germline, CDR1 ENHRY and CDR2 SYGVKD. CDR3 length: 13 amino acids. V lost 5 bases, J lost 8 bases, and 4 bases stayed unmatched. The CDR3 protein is CAISSGGRDEQFF. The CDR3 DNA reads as TGTGCCATCAGTAGCGGGGGGCGGGATGAGCAGTTCTTC.

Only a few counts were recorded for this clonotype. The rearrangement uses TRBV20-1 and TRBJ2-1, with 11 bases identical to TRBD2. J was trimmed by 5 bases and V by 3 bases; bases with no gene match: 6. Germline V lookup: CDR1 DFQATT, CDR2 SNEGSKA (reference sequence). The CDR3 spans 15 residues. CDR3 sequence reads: CSARVLAGGNNEQFF. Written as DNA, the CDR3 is TGCAGTGCTAGGGTCCTAGCGGGGGGAAACAATGAGCAGTTCTTC.

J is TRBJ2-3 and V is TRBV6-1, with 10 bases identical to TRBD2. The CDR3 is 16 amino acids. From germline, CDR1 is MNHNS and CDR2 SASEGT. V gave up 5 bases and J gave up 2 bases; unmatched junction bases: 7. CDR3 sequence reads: CASSTLSGGLTDTQYF. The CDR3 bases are TGTGCCAGCAGTACCCTTAGCGGGGGGCTCACAGATACGCAGTATTTT.

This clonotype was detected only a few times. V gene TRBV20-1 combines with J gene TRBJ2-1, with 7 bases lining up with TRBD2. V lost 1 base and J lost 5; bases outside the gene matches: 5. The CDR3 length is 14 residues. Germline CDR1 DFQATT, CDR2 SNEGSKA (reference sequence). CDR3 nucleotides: TGCAGTGCTAGAGTGGCTAGCGGCAACAATGAGCAGTTCTTC. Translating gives CSARVASGNNEQFF.

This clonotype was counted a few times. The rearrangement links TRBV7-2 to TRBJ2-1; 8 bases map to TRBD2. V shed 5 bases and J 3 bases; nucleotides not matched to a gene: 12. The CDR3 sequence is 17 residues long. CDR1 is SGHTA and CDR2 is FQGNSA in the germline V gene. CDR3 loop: CASSPPGGLAGYNEQFF. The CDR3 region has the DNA TGTGCCAGCAGCCCCCCCGGGGGGCTAGCGGGCTACAATGAGCAGTTCTTC.

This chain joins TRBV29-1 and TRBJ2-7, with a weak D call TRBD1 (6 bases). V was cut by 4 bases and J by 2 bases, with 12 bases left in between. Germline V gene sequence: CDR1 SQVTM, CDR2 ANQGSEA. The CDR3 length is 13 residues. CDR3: CSVGTGTTYEQYF. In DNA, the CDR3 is TGCAGCGTTGGTACAGGGACAACCTACGAGCAGTACTTC.

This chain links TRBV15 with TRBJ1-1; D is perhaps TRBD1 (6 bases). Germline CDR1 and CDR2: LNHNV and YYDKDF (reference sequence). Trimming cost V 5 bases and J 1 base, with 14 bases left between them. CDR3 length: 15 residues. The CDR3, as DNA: TGTGCCACCAGCGGGACCCGGGGGGCGAACACTGAAGCTTTCTTT. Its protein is CATSGTRGANTEAFF.

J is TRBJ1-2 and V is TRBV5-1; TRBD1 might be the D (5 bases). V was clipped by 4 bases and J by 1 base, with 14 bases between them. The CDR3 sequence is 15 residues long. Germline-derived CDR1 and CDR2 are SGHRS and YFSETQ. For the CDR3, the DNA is TGCGCCAGCAGCCCGGGGGGAAGCCTTAACTATGGCTACACCTTC. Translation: CASSPGGSLNYGYTF.

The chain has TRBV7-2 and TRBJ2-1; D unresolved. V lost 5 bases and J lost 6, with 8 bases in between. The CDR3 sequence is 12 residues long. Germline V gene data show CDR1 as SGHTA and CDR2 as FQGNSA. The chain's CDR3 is CASSPSGNEQFF. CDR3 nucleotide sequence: TGTGCCAGCAGCCCCAGTGGCAATGAGCAGTTCTTC.

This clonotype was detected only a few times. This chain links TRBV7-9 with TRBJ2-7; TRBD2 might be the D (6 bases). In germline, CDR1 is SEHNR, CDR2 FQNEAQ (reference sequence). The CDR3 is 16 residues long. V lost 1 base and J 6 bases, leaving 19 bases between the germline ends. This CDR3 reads CASSLGPGGAGSEQYV. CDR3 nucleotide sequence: TGTGCCAGCAGCTTAGGGCCTGGTGGGGCGGGGAGCGAGCAGTACGTC.

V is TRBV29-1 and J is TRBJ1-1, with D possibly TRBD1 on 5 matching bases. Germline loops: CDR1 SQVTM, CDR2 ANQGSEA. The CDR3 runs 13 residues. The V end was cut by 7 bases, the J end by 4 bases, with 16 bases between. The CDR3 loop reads CSAQGGDFTEAFF. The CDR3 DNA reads TGCAGCGCCCAAGGAGGGGATTTCACTGAAGCTTTCTTT.

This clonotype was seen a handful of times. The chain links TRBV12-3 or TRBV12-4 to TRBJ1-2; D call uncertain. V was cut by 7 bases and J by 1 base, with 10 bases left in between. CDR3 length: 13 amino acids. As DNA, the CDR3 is TGTGCCAGCACCTCCCGGATTAACTATGGCTACACCTTC. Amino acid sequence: CASTSRINYGYTF.

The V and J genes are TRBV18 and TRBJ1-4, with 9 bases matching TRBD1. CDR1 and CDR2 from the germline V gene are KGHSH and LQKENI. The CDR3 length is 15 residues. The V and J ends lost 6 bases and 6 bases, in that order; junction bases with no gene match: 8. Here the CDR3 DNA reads TGTGCCAGCTCGCCAACCCGGGACAGGGATGAAAAACTGTTTTTT. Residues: CASSPTRDRDEKLFF.

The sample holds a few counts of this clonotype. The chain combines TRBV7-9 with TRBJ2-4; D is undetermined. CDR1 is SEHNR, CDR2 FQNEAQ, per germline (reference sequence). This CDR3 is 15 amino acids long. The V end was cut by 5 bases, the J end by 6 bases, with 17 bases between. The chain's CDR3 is CASSPDRMLGNIQYF. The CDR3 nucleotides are TGTGCCAGCAGCCCAGATCGGATGCTTGGAAACATTCAGTACTTC. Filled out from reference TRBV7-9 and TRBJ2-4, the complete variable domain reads DTGVSQNPRHKITKRGQNVTFRCDPISEHNRLYWYRQTLGQGPEFLTYFQNEAQLEKSRLLSDRFSAERPKGSFSTLEIQRTEQGDSAMYLCASSPDRMLGNIQYFGAGTRLSVL.

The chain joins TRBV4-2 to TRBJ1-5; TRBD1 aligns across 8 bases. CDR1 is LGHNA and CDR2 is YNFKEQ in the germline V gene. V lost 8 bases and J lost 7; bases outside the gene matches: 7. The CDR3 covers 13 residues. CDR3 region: CASSGQGRQPQHF. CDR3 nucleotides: TGTGCCAGCTCAGGACAGGGACGGCAGCCCCAGCATTTT.

This CDR3 is CASSLGPGTNTEAFF. In nucleotides, the CDR3 is TGTGCCAGCAGCTTAGGGCCGGGGACCAACACTGAAGCTTTCTTT. The V and J genes are TRBV7-6 and TRBJ1-1, with TRBD1 as a possible D gene (5 bases). With 1 base removed from V and 2 bases from J, the gap between germline ends came to 11 bases. The CDR3 contains 15 residues. Germline CDR1 is SGHVS and CDR2 is FNYEAQ.

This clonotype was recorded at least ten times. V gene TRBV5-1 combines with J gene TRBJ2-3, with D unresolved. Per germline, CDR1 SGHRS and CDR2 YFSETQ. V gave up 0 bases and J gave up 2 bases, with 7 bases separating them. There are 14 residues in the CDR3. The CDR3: CASSLVQATDTQYF. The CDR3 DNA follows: TGCGCCAGCAGCTTGGTTCAGGCCACAGATACGCAGTATTTT.

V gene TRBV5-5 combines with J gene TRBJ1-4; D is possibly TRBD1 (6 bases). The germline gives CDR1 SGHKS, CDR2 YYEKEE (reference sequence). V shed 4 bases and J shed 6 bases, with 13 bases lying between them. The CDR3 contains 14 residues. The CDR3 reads CASSPDSWDEKLFF. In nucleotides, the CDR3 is TGTGCCAGCAGCCCGGACAGTTGGGATGAAAAACTGTTTTTT.

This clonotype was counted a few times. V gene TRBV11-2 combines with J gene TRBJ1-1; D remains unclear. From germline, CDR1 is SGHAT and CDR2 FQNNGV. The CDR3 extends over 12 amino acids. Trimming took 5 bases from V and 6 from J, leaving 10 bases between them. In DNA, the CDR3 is TGTGCCAGCAGCCTGGGTGCTGCTGAAGCTTTCTTT. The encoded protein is CASSLGAAEAFF.